A selection of T cell receptor beta chains follows, all from one sample in a study of cytomegalovirus exposure and HLA in healthy donors. TCRdb keeps only in-frame clones here, not all; method: immunoSEQ multiplex PCR. This sample yields some 130,000 clones, of which around 74% are seen a single time; around 7.2% belongs to the top ten. The sequenced material came from PBMCs. All receptors come from a male donor in good health and CMV-seronegative. CDR3s include the opening cysteine and the closing phenylalanine or tryptophan. D genes are given only for firm matches. Size is omitted from some rows. Given values are once, few, many or a class for expanded clones.

>TRBJ1-2|TRBD1|.|TRBV6-5
TGTGCCAGCAGTTCTCCTTTGGGGACAGGGGGAAATGGCTACACCTTC
CASSSPLGTGGNGYTF
>TRBJ2-5|.|.|TRBV6-5
TGTGCCAGCAGTTACTCGGGGACAGCGGGAGAGACCCAGTACTTC
CASSYSGTAGETQYF
>TRBJ2-2|.|.|TRBV10-2
TGCGCCAGCAGGGTGGGGGCCGCCACGGGCGGGGAGCTGTTTTTT
CASRVGAATGGELFF
>TRBJ1-2|TRBD1|.|TRBV5-4
TGTGCCAGCAGCTTGGGGGGACAGGGGCCTTCCTATGGCTACACCTTC
CASSLGGQGPSYGYTF
>TRBJ2-7|.|.|TRBV7-9
TGTGCCAGCAGCTCACAAATTCCACAGGGTCTTGACCTCTACGAGCAGTACTTC
CASSSQIPQGLDLYEQYF
>TRBJ2-7|.|.|TRBV6-5
TGTGCCAGCAGTTCCATGTACGAGCAGTACTTC
CASSSMYEQYF
>TRBJ2-3|.|.|TRBV29-1
TGCAGCGTCCGAATCACGGGAACAGATACGCAGTATTTT
CSVRITGTDTQYF
>TRBJ1-1|.|.|TRBV30
TGTGCCTGGAGTTCGGACAGAATGAACACTGAAGCTTTCTTT
CAWSSDRMNTEAFF
>TRBJ2-7|TRBD1|.|TRBV15
TGTGCCACCAGCAGAGCCCGGGCCACAGGGGTCAGCTACGAGCAGTACTTC
CATSRARATGVSYEQYF
>TRBJ1-1|.|.|TRBV6-5
TGTGCCAGCAGTTATAGAGGTAGGAACACTGAAGCTTTCTTT
CASSYRGRNTEAFF
>TRBJ2-5|.|.|TRBV7-2
TGTGCCAGCAGCTCCAGGGCTATAGAGACCCAGTACTTC
CASSSRAIETQYF
>TRBJ2-3|TRBD2|.|TRBV7-9
TGTGCCAGCAGCTCCCCAGCGGGAGTAAATACAGATACGCAGTATTTT
CASSSPAGVNTDTQYF
>TRBJ2-4|.|.|TRBV7-2
TGTGCCAGCAGCTTAGTGGCGATAAGGGGTCGTGGCAACATTCAGTACTTC
CASSLVAIRGRGNIQYF
>TRBJ1-1|.|.|TRBV28
TGTGCCAGCAGTCCCCGGTCGATAAGGAACACTGAAGCTTTCTTT
CASSPRSIRNTEAFF
>TRBJ1-2|TRBD1|.|TRBV5-8
TGTGCCAGCAGCCGGAACCCGGGGACAGCACACCAAACTTCCTTCTATGGCTACACCTTC
CASSRNPGTAHQTSFYGYTF
>TRBJ2-1|TRBD2|.|TRBV9
TGTGCCAGCAGCGTAGATCTGGCGGGAGGTTTTTATGAGCAGTTCTTC
CASSVDLAGGFYEQFF
>TRBJ2-1|TRBD2|.|TRBV27
TGTGCCAGCGGGTTCCTAGCGGATGGACCCTACAATGAGCAGTTCTTC
CASGFLADGPYNEQFF
>TRBJ2-5|TRBD1|.|TRBV4-2
TGTGCCAGCAGCCAATCAGGGGGCGGGGAGACCCAGTACTTC
CASSQSGGGETQYF
>TRBJ2-7|.|.|TRBV30
TGTGCCTGGAGTGTGGACACCTCCTACGAGCAGTACTTC
CAWSVDTSYEQYF
>TRBJ1-2|.|few|TRBV14
TGTGCCAGCAGCCCGATGGGGGGATTAGGCTACACCTTC
CASSPMGGLGYTF
>TRBJ1-1|TRBD1|.|TRBV4-1
TGCGCCAGCAGCTCGTACCAGGGGGCCGGCACTGAAGCTTTCTTT
CASSSYQGAGTEAFF
>TRBJ2-1|TRBD2|.|TRBV5-1
TGCGCCAGCAGCTCCCTAGTAGCGGGAGGGTCTTACAATGAGCAGTTCTTC
CASSSLVAGGSYNEQFF
>TRBJ2-7|TRBD2|few|TRBV7-6
TGTGCCAGCAGCTTAGGGGGGGGAGAGCAGTACTTC
CASSLGGGEQYF
>TRBJ2-2|TRBD2|.|TRBV5-1
TGCGCCAGCATATTCAACCCTAGCGGGGCGAACACCGGGGAGCTGTTTTTT
CASIFNPSGANTGELFF
>TRBJ1-1|.|.|TRBV28
TGTGCCACCCACTCTCTTACGGGATCTAACACTGAAGCTTTCTTT
CATHSLTGSNTEAFF
>TRBJ1-1|.|.|TRBV14
TGTGCCAGCAGCCAAGACCCAGACATGAACACTGAAGCTTTCTTT
CASSQDPDMNTEAFF
>TRBJ2-7|.|.|TRBV6-1
TGTGCCAGCAGCGTCGAACAGGGAAGGTACGAGCAGTACTTC
CASSVEQGRYEQYF
>TRBJ2-3|TRBD1|.|TRBV19
TGTGCCAGTAGGCCGACAGGGCCAGATACGCAGTATTTT
CASRPTGPDTQYF
>TRBJ1-5|.|.|TRBV9
TGTGCCAGCAGCGTAGGCGGCCCTCAGCCCCAGCATTTT
CASSVGGPQPQHF
>TRBJ2-3|.|.|TRBV28
TGTGCCAGCGGGGGGAGATTAGATACGCAGTATTTT
CASGGRLDTQYF
>TRBJ2-5|TRBD2|.|TRBV15
TGTGCCACCAGCCCTCGGACTAGCGGGAGTCAGACCCAGTACTTC
CATSPRTSGSQTQYF
>TRBJ2-1|.|.|TRBV28
TGTGCCAGCAGTTTCCCCGCGGGACCGTCTGCCTACAATGAGCAGTTCTTC
CASSFPAGPSAYNEQFF
>TRBJ2-3|.|.|TRBV5-1
TGCGCCAGCAGCTTACTCGATCCTCTTACAGATACGCAGTATTTT
CASSLLDPLTDTQYF
>TRBJ1-2|.|.|TRBV27
TGTGCCAGCAGTTTCAGGGGTCCCTATGGCTACACCTTC
CASSFRGPYGYTF
>TRBJ2-1|TRBD2|.|TRBV7-9
TGTGCCAGCAGCTTAAGTGCTAGCGGGAGAAGTCTGTCCTTGGATGAGCAGTTCTTC
CASSLSASGRSLSLDEQFF
>TRBJ1-4|.|.|TRBV4-3
TGCGCCAGCAGCCAAGAGTTAGGGGAGGAACTGTTTTTT
CASSQELGEELFF
>TRBJ1-5|TRBD1|.|TRBV5-6
TGTGCCAGCAGCTTGGGATCAGGGGGCTGGAGCAATCAGCCCCAGCATTTT
CASSLGSGGWSNQPQHF